This TCR beta chain is from a study of tumor and adjacent non-tumor tissue in lung cancer. At the level of the study: The patients, 10 men and 4 to 6 women, were about 31 to 85 with stage I to III disease. Each sample yielded a few million productive TCRbeta reads on average.

Comments on this clonotype: Its antigen is not known. The junction differs from germline at one of its ends, possibly a read error.

This sample's RNA came from whole unsorted tissue. This non-tumor lung sample came from over 3 cm beyond the tumor edge. Germline CDR1 DFQATT, CDR2 SNEGSKA (reference sequence). CDR3 length: 14 residues. The library came from three nested PCR rounds adapted from ARM-PCR protocols. MiXCR was run by TCRdb on the multiplex PCR reads, yielding one entry per CDR3 protein. The repertoire includes about 80,000 distinct CDR3 sequences, 65% to 85% of them detected once, and less than 60% sits in the top ten. Findings and caveats of the study: Tumor repertoires had a smaller top 100 clone share than normal lung.

This TCR derives from a man aged 55 to 70 with non-small cell lung cancer. The sequenced sample consisted of distant non-tumor lung tissue. The rearrangement uses TRBV20-1 and TRBJ2-7; no firm D call. The chain's CDR3 is CSAKITRNPYEQYF. The CDR3 region has the DNA TGCAGTGCTAAGATAACAAGAAACCCCTATGAGCAGTACTTC.